These 8 T cell receptor beta chains share one sample of origin, sequenced in a study of blood T cell repertoires in COVID-19. Sequencing used immunoSEQ multiplex PCR; TCRdb keeps in-frame clones, though not all of them. The table records roughly 440,000 clones, about 91% of them present only once. Sequencing input: peripheral blood. These receptors originate from a woman aged 45-60 years with COVID-19, enrolled during active disease.

The chain couples TRBV6-5 to TRBJ1-1; no reliable D call. This CDR3 is built from 12 residues. CDR1 MNHEY and CDR2 SVGAGI come from the germline V gene. Trimming pared 6 bases from V and 1 base from J, leaving 6 bases between. CDR3 DNA sequence: TGTGCCAGCAGGGAGTCGAACACTGAAGCTTTCTTT. Translation gives CASRESNTEAFF.

This clone was detected only a few times. The gene calls are TRBV5-1 and TRBJ1-1; weak D call: TRBD1 (5 bases). Germline V gives CDR1 SGHRS, CDR2 YFSETQ. The V end was cut by 0 bases, the J end by 5 bases, with 14 bases between. This CDR3 is 15 amino acids long. The CDR3 here is CASSLAAGLKTEAFF. Here the CDR3 DNA reads TGCGCCAGCAGCTTGGCGGCAGGGCTTAAGACTGAAGCTTTCTTT.

There are many counts of this clone. The chain combines TRBV4-1 with TRBJ2-7; D is perhaps TRBD2 (5 bases). CDR3 length: 14 amino acids. V was cut by 1 base and J by 7 bases, with 14 bases left in between. CDR1 MGHRA and CDR2 YSYEKL come from the germline V gene. The CDR3 DNA reads as TGCGCCAGCAGCCAAGGCATGTCCAGCGGAGAGCAGTACTTC. This gives the protein CASSQGMSSGEQYF.

The chain links TRBV10-3 to TRBJ1-1; a possible D gene is TRBD1 (5 bases). V shed 0 bases and J shed 3 bases, with 11 bases lying between them. The length of the CDR3 is 15 residues. CDR1 ENHRY and CDR2 SYGVKD come from the germline V gene. The CDR3 bases are TGTGCCATCAGTGAGTCAGGGGCTGGGGACACTGAAGCTTTCTTT. Translating gives CAISESGAGDTEAFF.

This clone was observed a few times. This chain connects TRBV19 to TRBJ1-3; tentative D call: TRBD1 (5 bases). Germline CDR1 LNHDA, CDR2 SQIVND (reference sequence). This CDR3 comprises 15 residues. V lost 3 bases to trimming and J lost 0 bases, with 9 bases between them. The CDR3 reads CASSMGGHSGNTIYF. As DNA, the CDR3 is TGTGCCAGTAGTATGGGAGGACACTCTGGAAACACCATATATTTT.

V is TRBV10-2 and J is TRBJ2-1; 9 bases match TRBD2. V gave up 7 bases and J gave up 6 bases; unmatched junction bases: 7. The CDR3 extends over 14 amino acids. Germline V CDR1 and CDR2: WSHSY, SAAADI. The CDR3 bases are TGCGCCAGCAAGGCGGGGGGGCCCTTCAATGAGCAGTTCTTC. This sequence encodes CASKAGGPFNEQFF.

The rearrangement uses TRBV9 and TRBJ1-6; D remains ambiguous. The CDR3 contains 13 residues. The V end was cut by 0 bases, the J end by 5 bases, with 3 bases between. CDR1 and CDR2 (germline): SGDLS, YYNGEE. As DNA, the CDR3 is TGTGCCAGCAGCGTAGATAATAATTCACCCCTCCACTTT. This codes for CASSVDNNSPLHF.

The chain combines TRBV10-1 with TRBJ1-2; maybe TRBD1 (5 bases). The CDR3 has 15 residues. Trimming removed 3 bases at V and 4 bases at J, with 15 bases between. Germline CDR1 is WNHNN and CDR2 is SYGVQD (reference sequence). The CDR3 protein is CASSDPPPGFYGYTF. The CDR3 nucleotides read TGCGCCAGCAGTGATCCCCCCCCAGGGTTCTATGGCTACACCTTC.